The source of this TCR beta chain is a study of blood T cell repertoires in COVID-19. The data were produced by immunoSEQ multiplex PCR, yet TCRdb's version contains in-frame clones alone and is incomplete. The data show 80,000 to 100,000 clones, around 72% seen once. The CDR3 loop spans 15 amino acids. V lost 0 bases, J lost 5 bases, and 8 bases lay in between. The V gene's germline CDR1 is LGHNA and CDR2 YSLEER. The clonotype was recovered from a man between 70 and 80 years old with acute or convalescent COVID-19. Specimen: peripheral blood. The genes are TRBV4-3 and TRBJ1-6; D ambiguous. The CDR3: CASSQDGRNNSPLHF. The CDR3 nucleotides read TGCGCCAGCAGCCAAGACGGGAGAAATAATTCACCCCTCCACTTT.